These 16 T cell receptor beta chains came from one sample sequenced in a study of blood T cell repertoires in COVID-19. Profiling relied on immunoSEQ multiplex PCR, and the TCRdb table lists in-frame clones only, not all of them. The table includes 190,000 or so clones, around 92% detected once. The sequencing input was PBMCs or T cells enriched from blood (not recorded which). These TCRs come from a woman under 30 who had recovered from COVID-19.

The chain uses TRBV6-5 and TRBJ1-1, with 10 positions matching TRBD1. Losses at the gene ends were 4 bases for V and 4 bases for J; bases not matched to a gene: 6. The CDR3 loop spans 15 amino acids. The germline V gene has CDR1 MNHEY and CDR2 SVGAGI. DNA for the CDR3: TGTGCCAGCAGTTCTAGACGGACAGGGGGCACTGAAGCTTTCTTT. The encoded protein is CASSSRRTGGTEAFF.

This clone was seen more than once but under ten times. This chain joins TRBV6-5 and TRBJ2-5; 7 bases align to TRBD2. Germline CDR1 MNHEY, CDR2 SVGAGI. J lost 0 bases, V lost 7 bases, and 5 bases had no gene match. The CDR3 contains 14 residues. CDR3 nucleotides: TGTGCCAGCAAGCCAGCGGGGTACCAAGAGACCCAGTACTTC. This gives the protein CASKPAGYQETQYF.

By frequency in the sample, this clone is medium-sized. The rearrangement links TRBV6-5 to TRBJ1-1; 7 positions agree with TRBD1. CDR1 and CDR2 (germline): MNHEY, SVGAGI. CDR3 length equals 15 residues. V trimming: 5 bases; J trimming: 1 base; junction bases outside the gene matches: 7. CDR3 in DNA: TGTGCCAGCAGTCGGTTGGGGACAGAGAACACTGAAGCTTTCTTT. Amino acid sequence: CASSRLGTENTEAFF.

The CDR3, as DNA: TGCGCCAGCAGCTTTAGCACAGGGGGCGACTATGGCTACACCTTC. Its translation: CASSFSTGGDYGYTF. The chain links TRBV5-1 to TRBJ1-2; 9 nucleotides agree with TRBD1. The germline V gene has CDR1 SGHRS and CDR2 YFSETQ. The CDR3 is 15 residues long. Unmatched junction bases numbered 5, after V lost 2 bases and J lost 3 bases. Filled out from reference TRBV5-1 and TRBJ1-2, the complete variable domain reads KAGVTQTPRYLIKTRGQQVTLSCSPISGHRSVSWYQQTPGQGLQFLFEYFSETQRNKGNFPGRFSGRQFSNSRSEMNVSTLELGDSALYLCASSFSTGGDYGYTFGSGTRLTVV.

The V call is TRBV2, the J call TRBJ1-5; D not resolved. The V gene's germline CDR1 is SNHLY and CDR2 FYNNEI. V gave up 0 bases and J gave up 9 bases, with 12 bases separating them. The CDR3 runs to 14 residues. The CDR3 here is CASSEAAVLGPQHF. CDR3 coding DNA: TGTGCCAGCAGTGAAGCCGCGGTACTCGGGCCCCAGCATTTT.

This chain links TRBV7-9 with TRBJ2-5; 8 bases are a match to TRBD2. Unmatched junction bases numbered 4, after V lost 5 bases and J lost 5 bases. The CDR3 loop spans 13 amino acids. The V gene's germline CDR1 is SEHNR and CDR2 FQNEAQ (reference sequence). For the CDR3, the DNA is TGTGCCAGCAGCGGGACTAGGAGGGAGACCCAGTACTTC. Translated, it gives CASSGTRRETQYF.

The chain recombines TRBV10-1 with TRBJ1-2, with D possibly being TRBD1 (5 bases). Germline V gene sequence: CDR1 WNHNN, CDR2 SYGVQD (reference sequence). The CDR3 consists of 13 residues. With 2 bases removed from V and 5 bases from J, the gap between germline ends came to 9 bases. DNA of the CDR3: TGCGCCAGCAGTGAGAGTGGGGCGTATGGCTACACCTTC. It encodes CASSESGAYGYTF.

The chain couples TRBV6-5 to TRBJ2-2; 9 bases agree with TRBD2. CDR1 is MNHEY, CDR2 SVGAGI, per germline. Losses at the gene ends were 0 bases for V and 6 bases for J; bases not matched to a gene: 5. The CDR3 is 16 residues long. CDR3: CASSYSGLASAGELFF. The DNA for the CDR3 is TGTGCCAGCAGTTACTCGGGACTAGCATCCGCCGGGGAGCTGTTTTTT.

This clone was counted between two and nine times. This rearrangement joins TRBV5-8 to TRBJ1-4; tentatively, D is TRBD1 (5 bases). The V and J ends lost 5 bases and 8 bases respectively, with 22 bases between them. Germline CDR1 reads SGHTS; CDR2 reads YDEGEE. The CDR3 is 16 amino acids. Here the CDR3 reads CASSRPGTGRDEKLFF. In DNA form, the CDR3 reads TGTGCCAGCAGTCGTCCCGGGACCGGGAGGGACGAAAAACTGTTTTTT.

This clone has only a few counts. The chain is built from TRBV6-1 and TRBJ1-2, with 7 bases matching TRBD1. CDR1 and CDR2 from the germline V gene are MNHNS and SASEGT. CDR3 length equals 14 residues. Trimming at V came to 3 bases and at J to 6 bases, leaving 7 bases not matched to a gene. The CDR3 DNA is TGTGCCAGCAGTGAGCCTGGGACAGCTAATGGCTACACCTTC. Translated, it gives CASSEPGTANGYTF.

The chain employs TRBV27 and TRBJ2-7, with 8 bases that match TRBD1. The CDR3 runs 15 residues. V trimming: 6 bases; J trimming: 3 bases; junction bases outside the gene matches: 10. CDR1 is MNHEY and CDR2 is SMNVEV in the germline V gene (reference sequence). CDR3 sequence: CASRTTGDGRYEQYF. The DNA for the CDR3 is TGTGCCAGCAGGACGACAGGGGACGGTCGCTACGAGCAGTACTTC.

V usage is TRBV2 and J usage is TRBJ1-2; D gene ambiguous. This CDR3 has 11 residues. V lost 7 bases and J 3 bases, leaving 6 bases between the germline ends. Germline CDR1 is SNHLY and CDR2 is FYNNEI. The CDR3 reads CASTEDYGYTF. The CDR3 coding sequence is TGTGCCAGCACAGAAGACTATGGCTACACCTTC.

The V gene is TRBV11-2, the J gene TRBJ2-3; 8 bases map to TRBD2. CDR3 length: 14 amino acids. CDR1 is SGHAT, CDR2 FQNNGV, per germline. V trimming: 0 bases; J trimming: 5 bases; junction bases outside the gene matches: 1. The CDR3 loop reads CASSLDRGGDTQYF. As DNA, the CDR3 is TGTGCCAGCAGCTTAGATCGGGGGGGAGATACGCAGTATTTT.

This chain connects TRBV6-2 or TRBV6-3 to TRBJ2-2; tentative D call: TRBD2 (5 bases). CDR1 is MNHEY and CDR2 is SVGEGT in the germline V gene. Trimming shortened V by 6 bases and J by 0 bases, and 11 bases separated the two germline ends. The CDR3 loop spans 15 amino acids. The CDR3 DNA sequence: TGTGCCAGCAGCTCCGGGATAACGAACACCGGGGAGCTGTTTTTT. As protein: CASSSGITNTGELFF.

The chain employs TRBV2 and TRBJ1-1; D call uncertain. Germline lookup yields CDR1 SNHLY and CDR2 FYNNEI. This CDR3 is built from 15 residues. V was clipped by 5 bases and J by 4 bases, with 17 bases between them. The CDR3 region is CASSYRAGVSTEAFF. The DNA for the CDR3 is TGTGCCAGCAGTTATCGGGCCGGGGTTAGCACTGAAGCTTTCTTT. The full variable domain, rest sourced from reference TRBV2 and TRBJ1-1, is EPEVTQTPSHQVTQMGQEVILRCVPISNHLYFYWYRQILGQKVEFLVSFYNNEISEKSEIFDDQFSVERPDGSNFTLKIRSTKLEDSAMYFCASSYRAGVSTEAFFGQGTRLTVV.

The chain uses TRBV7-9 and TRBJ1-4; possible D gene TRBD1, 6 bases. The germline V gene encodes CDR1 SEHNR and CDR2 FQNEAQ (reference sequence). V lost 6 bases to trimming and J lost 7 bases, with 15 bases between them. The CDR3 runs to 14 residues. In DNA, the CDR3 is TGTGCCAGCAGTTCATCGGGACAAGGTGAAAAACTGTTTTTT. It yields the protein CASSSSGQGEKLFF.